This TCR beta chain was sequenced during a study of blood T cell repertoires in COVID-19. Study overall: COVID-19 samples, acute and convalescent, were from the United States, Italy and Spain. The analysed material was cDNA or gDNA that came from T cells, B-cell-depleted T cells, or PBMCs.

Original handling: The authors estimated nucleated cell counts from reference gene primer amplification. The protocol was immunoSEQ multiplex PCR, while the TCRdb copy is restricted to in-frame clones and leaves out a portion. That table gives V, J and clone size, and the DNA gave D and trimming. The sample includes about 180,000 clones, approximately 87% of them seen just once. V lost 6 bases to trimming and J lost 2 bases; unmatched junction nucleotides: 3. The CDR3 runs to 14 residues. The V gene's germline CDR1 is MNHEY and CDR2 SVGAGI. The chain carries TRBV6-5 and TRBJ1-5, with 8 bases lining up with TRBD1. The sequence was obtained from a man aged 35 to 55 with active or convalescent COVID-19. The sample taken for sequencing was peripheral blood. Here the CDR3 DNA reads TGTGCCAGCAGCAAGGACAGGGGCAATCAGCCCCAGCATTTT. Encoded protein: CASSKDRGNQPQHF.